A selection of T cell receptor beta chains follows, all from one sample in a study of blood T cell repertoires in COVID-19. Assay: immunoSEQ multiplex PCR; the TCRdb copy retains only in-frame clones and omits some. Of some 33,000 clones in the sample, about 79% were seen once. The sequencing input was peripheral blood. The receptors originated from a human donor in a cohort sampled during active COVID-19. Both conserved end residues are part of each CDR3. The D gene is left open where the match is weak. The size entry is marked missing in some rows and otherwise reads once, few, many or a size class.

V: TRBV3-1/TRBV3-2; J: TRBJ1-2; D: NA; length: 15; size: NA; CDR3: CASSQDWQEVGGYTF; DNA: TGTGCCAGCAGCCAAGACTGGCAGGAGGTCGGTGGCTACACCTTC
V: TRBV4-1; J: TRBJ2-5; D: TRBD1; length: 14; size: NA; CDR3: CASSQGDRGKTQYF; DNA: TGCGCCAGCAGCCAAGGTGACAGGGGAAAGACCCAGTACTTC
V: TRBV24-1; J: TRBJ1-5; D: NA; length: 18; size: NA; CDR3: CATSVLRGGFGYNQPQHF; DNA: TGTGCCACCAGTGTCCTTCGGGGAGGGTTTGGTTACAATCAGCCCCAGCATTTT
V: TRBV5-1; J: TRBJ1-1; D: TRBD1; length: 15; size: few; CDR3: CASSLDGQGNTEAFF; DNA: TGCGCCAGCAGCTTGGACGGACAGGGGAACACTGAAGCTTTCTTT
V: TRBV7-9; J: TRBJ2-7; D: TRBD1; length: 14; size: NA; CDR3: CASSKTGSSYEQYF; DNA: TGTGCCAGCAGCAAGACAGGGTCCTCCTACGAGCAGTACTTC
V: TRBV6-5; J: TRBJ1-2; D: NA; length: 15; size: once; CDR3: CASQSGAETNYGYTF; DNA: TGTGCCTCTCAGTCAGGGGCAGAGACCAACTATGGCTACACCTTC
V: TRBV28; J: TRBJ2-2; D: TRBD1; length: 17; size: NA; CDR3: CASSPPSGTGGTGELFF; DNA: TGTGCCAGCAGTCCCCCGTCGGGGACAGGGGGCACCGGGGAGCTGTTTTTT
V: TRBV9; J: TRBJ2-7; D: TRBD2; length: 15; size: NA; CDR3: CASSVGLAGAWEQYF; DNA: TGTGCCAGCAGCGTGGGACTAGCGGGGGCGTGGGAGCAGTACTTC
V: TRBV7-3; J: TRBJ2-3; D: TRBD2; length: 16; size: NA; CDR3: CASSTSSGGAVDTQYF; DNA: TGTGCCAGCAGCACCTCTAGCGGGGGGGCAGTTGATACGCAGTATTTT
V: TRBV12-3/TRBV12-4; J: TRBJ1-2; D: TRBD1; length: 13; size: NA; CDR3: CASSSTGAYGYTF; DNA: TGTGCCAGCAGTTCGACAGGGGCCTATGGCTACACCTTC
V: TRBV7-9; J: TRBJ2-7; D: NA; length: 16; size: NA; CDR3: CASSPPIGQGGHEQYF; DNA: TGTGCCAGCAGCCCGCCCATTGGTCAGGGAGGCCACGAGCAGTACTTC
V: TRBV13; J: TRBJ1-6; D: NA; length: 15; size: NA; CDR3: CASSLGAGRNSPLHF; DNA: TGTGCCAGCAGCTTAGGGGCAGGGAGGAATTCACCCCTCCACTTT
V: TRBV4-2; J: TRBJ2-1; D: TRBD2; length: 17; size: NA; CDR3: CASSQDYSAGGLNEQFF; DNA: TGTGCCAGCAGCCAAGATTATTCCGCGGGGGGGCTCAATGAGCAGTTCTTC
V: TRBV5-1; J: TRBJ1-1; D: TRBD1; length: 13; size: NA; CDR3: CASSLEPQGLAFF; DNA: TGCGCCAGCAGCTTGGAACCACAGGGGCTCGCTTTCTTT
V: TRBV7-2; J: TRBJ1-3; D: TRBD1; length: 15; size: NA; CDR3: CASSPTGVSGNTIYF; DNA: TGTGCCAGCAGCCCCACAGGGGTCTCTGGAAACACCATATATTTT
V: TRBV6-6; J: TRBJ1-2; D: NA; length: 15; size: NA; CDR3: CASRGRTDINYGYTF; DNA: TGTGCCAGCAGGGGTAGGACAGATATAAACTATGGCTACACCTTC
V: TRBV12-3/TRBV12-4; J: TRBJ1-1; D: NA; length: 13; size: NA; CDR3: CASRPGPGAEAFF; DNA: TGTGCCAGCAGGCCGGGCCCAGGGGCTGAAGCTTTCTTT
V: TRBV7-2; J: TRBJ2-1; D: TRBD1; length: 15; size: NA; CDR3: CASSRDRGSYNEQFF; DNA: TGTGCCAGCTCCCGGGACAGGGGGTCCTACAATGAGCAGTTCTTC
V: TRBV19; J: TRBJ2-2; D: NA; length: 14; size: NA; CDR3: CASSIGGRGGELFF; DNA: TGTGCCAGTAGTATCGGGGGGCGTGGCGGGGAGCTGTTTTTT
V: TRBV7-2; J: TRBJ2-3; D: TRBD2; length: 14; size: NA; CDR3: CASSSGGRADTQYF; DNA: TGTGCCAGCAGCTCCGGGGGGAGGGCAGATACGCAGTATTTT
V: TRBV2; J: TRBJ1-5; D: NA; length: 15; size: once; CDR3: CASRRGIGDNQPQHF; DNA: TGTGCCAGCAGGAGAGGGATTGGAGACAATCAGCCCCAGCATTTT
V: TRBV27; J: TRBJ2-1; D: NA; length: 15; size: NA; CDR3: CASRPGTPLYNEQFF; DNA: TGTGCCAGCAGACCCGGGACACCCCTATACAATGAGCAGTTCTTC
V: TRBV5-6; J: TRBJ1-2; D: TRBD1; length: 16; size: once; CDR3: CASSRLVGTVNYGYTF; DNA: TGTGCCAGCAGCCGTTTGGTCGGGACAGTAAACTATGGCTACACCTTC
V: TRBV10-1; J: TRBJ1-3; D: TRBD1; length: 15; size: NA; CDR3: CASSPTGMYGNTIYF; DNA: TGCGCCAGCAGTCCGACAGGGATGTACGGAAACACCATATATTTT
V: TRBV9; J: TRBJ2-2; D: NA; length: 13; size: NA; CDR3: CASSVADTGELFF; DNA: TGTGCCAGCAGCGTAGCTGACACCGGGGAGCTGTTTTTT
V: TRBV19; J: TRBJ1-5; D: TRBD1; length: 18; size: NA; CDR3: CASTSQRQGPINNQPQHF; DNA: TGTGCCAGTACATCTCAGAGACAGGGCCCAATAAACAATCAGCCCCAGCATTTT
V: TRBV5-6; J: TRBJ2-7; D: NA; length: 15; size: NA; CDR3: CASSLGGGASYEQYF; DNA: TGTGCCAGCAGCTTGGGGGGCGGGGCATCCTACGAGCAGTACTTC
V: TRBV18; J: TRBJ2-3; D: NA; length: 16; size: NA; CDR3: CASSPPNGAGVDTQYF; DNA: TGTGCCAGCTCACCACCGAATGGGGCAGGGGTGGATACGCAGTATTTT
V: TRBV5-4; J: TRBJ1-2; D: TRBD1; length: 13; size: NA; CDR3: CASTGQGGYGYTF; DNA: TGTGCCAGCACAGGACAGGGGGGGTATGGCTACACCTTC
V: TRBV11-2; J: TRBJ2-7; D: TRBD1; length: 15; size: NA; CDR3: CASSPTDREDYEQYF; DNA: TGTGCCAGCAGCCCGACGGACAGGGAGGACTACGAGCAGTACTTC
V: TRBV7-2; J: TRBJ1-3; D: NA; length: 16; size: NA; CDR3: CASSLDSGGSGNTIYF; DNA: TGTGCCAGCAGCTTAGACAGCGGGGGCTCTGGAAACACCATATATTTT
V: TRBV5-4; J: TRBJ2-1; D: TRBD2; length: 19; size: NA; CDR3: CASSSGLAGGRSSYNEQFF; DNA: TGTGCCAGCAGCTCCGGACTAGCGGGGGGGCGAAGCTCCTACAATGAGCAGTTCTTC
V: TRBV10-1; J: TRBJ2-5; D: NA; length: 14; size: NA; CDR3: CATSPGNTQETQYF; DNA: TGCGCTACCTCACCGGGGAACACTCAAGAGACCCAGTACTTC
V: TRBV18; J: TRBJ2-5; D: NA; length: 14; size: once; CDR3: CASSPPQVQETQYF; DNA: TGTGCCAGCTCACCCCCGCAGGTCCAAGAGACCCAGTACTTC
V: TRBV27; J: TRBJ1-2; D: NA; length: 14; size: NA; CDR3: CASSLSDRFYGYTF; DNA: TGTGCCAGCAGTTTATCGGACAGATTCTATGGCTACACCTTC